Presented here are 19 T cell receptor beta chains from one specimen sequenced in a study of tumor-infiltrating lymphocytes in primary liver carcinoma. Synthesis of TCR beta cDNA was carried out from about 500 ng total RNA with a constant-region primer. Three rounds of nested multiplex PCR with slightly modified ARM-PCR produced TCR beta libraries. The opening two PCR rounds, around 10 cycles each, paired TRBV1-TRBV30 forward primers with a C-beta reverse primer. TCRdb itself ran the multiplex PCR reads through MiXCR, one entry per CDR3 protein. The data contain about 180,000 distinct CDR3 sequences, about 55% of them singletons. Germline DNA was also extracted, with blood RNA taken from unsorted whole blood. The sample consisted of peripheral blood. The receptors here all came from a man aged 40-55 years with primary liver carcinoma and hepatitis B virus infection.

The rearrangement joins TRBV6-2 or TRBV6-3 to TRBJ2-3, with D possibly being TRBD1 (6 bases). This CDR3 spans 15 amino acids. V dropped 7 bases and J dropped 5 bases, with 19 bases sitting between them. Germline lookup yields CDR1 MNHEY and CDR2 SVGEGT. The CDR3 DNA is TGTGCCAGCACTGAGGACAGTCTGGAAGGAGATACGCAGTATTTT. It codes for CASTEDSLEGDTQYF.

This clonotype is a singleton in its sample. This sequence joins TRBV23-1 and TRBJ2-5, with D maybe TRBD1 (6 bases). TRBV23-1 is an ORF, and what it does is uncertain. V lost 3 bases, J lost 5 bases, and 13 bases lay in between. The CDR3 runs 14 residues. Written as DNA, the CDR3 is TGCGCCAGCAGTCACAGGACAGAGGAGGAGACCCAGTACTTC. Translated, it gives CASSHRTEEETQYF.

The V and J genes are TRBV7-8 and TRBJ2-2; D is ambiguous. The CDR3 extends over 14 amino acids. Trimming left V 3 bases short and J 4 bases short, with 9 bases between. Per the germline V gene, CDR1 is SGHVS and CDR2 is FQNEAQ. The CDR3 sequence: CASSFYSGTGELFF. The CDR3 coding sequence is TGTGCCAGCAGCTTTTACTCGGGCACCGGGGAGCTGTTTTTT.

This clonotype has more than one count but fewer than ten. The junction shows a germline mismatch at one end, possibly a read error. CDR3: CASSITRDFGSSEQYF. CDR3 DNA: TGTGCCAGCAGTATCACCCGGGACTTTGGTTCCTCCGAGCAGTACTTC. This chain uses TRBV6-5 with TRBJ2-7; TRBD2 is a possible D gene (6 bases). Per the germline V gene, CDR1 is MNHEY and CDR2 is SVGAGI. The CDR3 is made up of 16 amino acids.

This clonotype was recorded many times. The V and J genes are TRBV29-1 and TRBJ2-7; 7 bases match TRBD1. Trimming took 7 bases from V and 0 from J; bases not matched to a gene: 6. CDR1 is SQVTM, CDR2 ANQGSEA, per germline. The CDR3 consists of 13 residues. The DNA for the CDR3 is TGCAGCGCAACCGGACAGGACTCCTACGAGCAGTACTTC. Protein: CSATGQDSYEQYF.

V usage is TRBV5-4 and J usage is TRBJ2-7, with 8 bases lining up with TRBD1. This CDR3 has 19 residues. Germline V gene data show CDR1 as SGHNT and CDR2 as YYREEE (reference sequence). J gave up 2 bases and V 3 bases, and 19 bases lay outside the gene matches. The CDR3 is CASSYYRTGGRKQAYEQYF. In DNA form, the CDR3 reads TGTGCCAGCAGCTATTACCGTACAGGGGGTCGTAAACAGGCCTACGAGCAGTACTTC.

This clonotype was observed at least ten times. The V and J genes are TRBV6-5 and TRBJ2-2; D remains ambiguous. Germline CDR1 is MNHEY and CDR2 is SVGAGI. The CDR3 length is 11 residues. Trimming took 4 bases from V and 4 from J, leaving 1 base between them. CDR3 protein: CASSFTGELFF. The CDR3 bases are TGTGCCAGCAGTTTCACCGGGGAGCTGTTTTTT.

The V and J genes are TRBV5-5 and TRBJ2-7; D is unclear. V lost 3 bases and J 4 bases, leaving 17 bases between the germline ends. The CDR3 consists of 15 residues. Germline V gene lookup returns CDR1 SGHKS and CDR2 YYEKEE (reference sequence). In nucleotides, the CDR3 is TGTGCCAGCAGCTCCATGCTTGGTGATCCTTACGAGCAGTACTTC. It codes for CASSSMLGDPYEQYF.

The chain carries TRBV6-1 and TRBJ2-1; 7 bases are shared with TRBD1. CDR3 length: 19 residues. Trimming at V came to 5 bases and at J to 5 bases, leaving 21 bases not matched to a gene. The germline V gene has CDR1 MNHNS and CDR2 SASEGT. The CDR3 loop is CASSYPTGRTRFGDNEQFF. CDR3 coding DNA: TGTGCCAGCAGTTACCCGACAGGGAGAACTAGGTTCGGGGACAATGAGCAGTTCTTC.

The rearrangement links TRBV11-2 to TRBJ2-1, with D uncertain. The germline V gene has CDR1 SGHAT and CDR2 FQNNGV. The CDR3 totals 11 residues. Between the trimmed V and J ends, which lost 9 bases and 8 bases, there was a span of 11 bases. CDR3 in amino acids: CARCLSYEQFF. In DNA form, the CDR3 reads TGTGCCAGATGCTTAAGTTATGAGCAGTTCTTC.

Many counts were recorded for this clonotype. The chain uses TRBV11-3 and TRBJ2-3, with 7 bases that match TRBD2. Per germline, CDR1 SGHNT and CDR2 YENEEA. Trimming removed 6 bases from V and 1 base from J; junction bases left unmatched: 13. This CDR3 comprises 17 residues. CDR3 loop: CASSPRGSGLGTDTQYF. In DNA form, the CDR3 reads TGTGCCAGCAGTCCACGCGGGAGTGGGTTGGGCACAGATACGCAGTATTTT.

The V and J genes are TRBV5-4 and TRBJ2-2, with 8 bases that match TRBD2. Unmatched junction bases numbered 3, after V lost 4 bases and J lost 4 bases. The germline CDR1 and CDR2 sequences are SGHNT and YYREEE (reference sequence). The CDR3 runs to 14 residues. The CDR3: CASSAREGTGELFF. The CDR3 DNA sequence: TGTGCCAGCAGCGCCCGGGAGGGCACCGGGGAGCTGTTTTTT. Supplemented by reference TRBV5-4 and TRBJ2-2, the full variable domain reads ETGVTQSPTHLIKTRGQQVTLRCSSQSGHNTVSWYQQALGQGPQFIFQYYREEENGRGNFPPRFSGLQFPNYSSELNVNALELDDSALYLCASSAREGTGELFFGEGSRLTVL.

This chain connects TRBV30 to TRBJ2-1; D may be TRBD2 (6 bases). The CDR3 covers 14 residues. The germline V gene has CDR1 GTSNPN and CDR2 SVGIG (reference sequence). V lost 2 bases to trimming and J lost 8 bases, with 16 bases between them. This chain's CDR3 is CAWSPSSESHEQFF. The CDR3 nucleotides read TGTGCCTGGAGTCCGTCTAGCGAAAGCCATGAGCAGTTCTTC.

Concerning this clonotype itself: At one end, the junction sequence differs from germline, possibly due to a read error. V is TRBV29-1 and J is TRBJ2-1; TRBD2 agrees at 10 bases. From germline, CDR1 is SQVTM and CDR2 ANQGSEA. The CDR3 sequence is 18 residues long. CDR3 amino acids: CSVGNSGRIRGSYNGQFF. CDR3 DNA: TGCAGCGTTGGTAATAGCGGGAGGATCAGGGGCTCCTACAATGGGCAGTTCTTC.

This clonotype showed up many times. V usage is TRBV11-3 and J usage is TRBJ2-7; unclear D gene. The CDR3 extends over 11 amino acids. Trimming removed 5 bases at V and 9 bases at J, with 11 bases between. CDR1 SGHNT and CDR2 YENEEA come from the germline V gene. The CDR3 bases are TGTGCCAGCAGCCCCCGACAAGGGCAGTACTTC. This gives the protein CASSPRQGQYF.

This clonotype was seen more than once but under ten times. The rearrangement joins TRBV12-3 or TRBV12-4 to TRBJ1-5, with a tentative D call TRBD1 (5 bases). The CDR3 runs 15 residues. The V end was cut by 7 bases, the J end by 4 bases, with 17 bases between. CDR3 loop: CASTRGTAINQPQHF. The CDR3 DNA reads TGTGCCAGCACGCGGGGCACCGCAATAAATCAGCCCCAGCATTTT.

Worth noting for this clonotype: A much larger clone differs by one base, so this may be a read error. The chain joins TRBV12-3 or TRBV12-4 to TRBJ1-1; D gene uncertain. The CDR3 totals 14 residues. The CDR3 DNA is TGTGCCAGCAGTTTCAGGCAGCAGAACACTGTAGCTTTCTTT. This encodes CASSFRQQNTVAFF.

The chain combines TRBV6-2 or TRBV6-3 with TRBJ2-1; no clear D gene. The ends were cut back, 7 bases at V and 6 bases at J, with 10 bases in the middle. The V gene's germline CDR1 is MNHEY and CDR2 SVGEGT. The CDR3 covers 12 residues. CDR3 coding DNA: TGTGCCAGCACTCAGACGGGCAATGAGCAGTTCTTC. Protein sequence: CASTQTGNEQFF.

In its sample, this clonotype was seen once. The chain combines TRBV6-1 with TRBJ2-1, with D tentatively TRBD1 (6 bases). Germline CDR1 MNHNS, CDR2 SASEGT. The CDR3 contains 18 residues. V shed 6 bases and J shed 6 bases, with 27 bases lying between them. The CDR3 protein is CASRKGQTDLGTRNEQFF. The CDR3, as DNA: TGTGCCAGCAGAAAAGGACAGACTGATCTGGGTACTCGCAATGAGCAGTTCTTC.